Here is one T cell receptor (beta chain) with its context. One Seattle source followed patients from active infection through their disease course. Authors' analysis steps: Researchers report that nucleated cell counts were estimated from reference gene primer amplification. This table comes from immunoSEQ multiplex PCR, and its TCRdb copy is limited to in-frame clones, with some not included. Clone size and the V and J calls come from that table; the DNA yielded D and trimming. The sample has approximately 300,000 clones, around 85% seen once. This specimen comes from a study of blood T cell repertoires in COVID-19. For the study at large: The United States, Italy and Spain were the sources of the acute and convalescent COVID-19 samples. The cDNA or gDNA used as material had been derived from T cells, B-cell-depleted T cells, or PBMCs.

The germline gives CDR1 MNHEY, CDR2 SMNVEV (reference sequence). CDR3 length: 14 amino acids. J lost 2 bases, V lost 6 bases, and 5 bases had no gene match. The material sequenced was peripheral blood. This sequence joins TRBV27 and TRBJ2-3; TRBD2 agrees at 7 bases. This TCR was recovered from a human donor with COVID-19, enrolled during active disease. The donor label of this sample is uncertain. Here the CDR3 reads CASSRGGSTDTQYF. Here the CDR3 DNA reads TGTGCCAGCAGCCGGGGAGGGTCCACAGATACGCAGTATTTT.